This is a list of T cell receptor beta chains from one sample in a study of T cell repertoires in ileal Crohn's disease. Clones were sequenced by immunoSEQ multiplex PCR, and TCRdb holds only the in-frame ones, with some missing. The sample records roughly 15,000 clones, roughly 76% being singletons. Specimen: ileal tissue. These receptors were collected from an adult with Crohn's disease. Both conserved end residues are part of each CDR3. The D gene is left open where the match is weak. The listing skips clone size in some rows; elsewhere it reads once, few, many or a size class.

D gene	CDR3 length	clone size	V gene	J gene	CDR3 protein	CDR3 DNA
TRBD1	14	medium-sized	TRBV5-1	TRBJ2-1	CASSPDRGSGEQFF	TGCGCCAGCAGCCCGGACAGGGGCTCCGGTGAGCAGTTCTTC
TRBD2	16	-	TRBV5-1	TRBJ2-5	CASSFGTSGTAETQYF	TGCGCCAGCAGCTTCGGGACTAGCGGGACCGCTGAGACCCAGTACTTC
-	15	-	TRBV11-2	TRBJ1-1	CASSPRVALNTEAFF	TGTGCCAGCAGCCCCCGTGTGGCTTTGAACACTGAAGCTTTCTTT
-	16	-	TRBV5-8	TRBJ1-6	CASSGLTVSYNSPLHF	TGTGCCAGCAGCGGGCTGACAGTCTCCTATAATTCACCCCTCCACTTT
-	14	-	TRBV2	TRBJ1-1	CASSDRQMNTEAFF	TGTGCCAGCAGTGATCGACAGATGAACACTGAAGCTTTCTTT
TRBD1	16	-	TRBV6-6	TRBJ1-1	CASTAPGTGAYAEAFF	TGTGCCAGCACCGCCCCAGGGACAGGGGCCTACGCTGAAGCTTTCTTT
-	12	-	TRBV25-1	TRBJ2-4	CASRGFKNIQYF	TGTGCCAGCAGAGGTTTCAAAAACATTCAGTACTTC
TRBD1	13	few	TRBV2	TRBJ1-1	CASSQGGYAEAFF	TGTGCCAGCAGTCAGGGGGGGTACGCTGAAGCTTTCTTT
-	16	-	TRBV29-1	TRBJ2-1	CSVERPRRTSYNEQFF	TGCAGCGTTGAACGGCCACGAAGGACCTCCTACAATGAGCAGTTCTTC
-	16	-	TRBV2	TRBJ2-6	CASRLRGGTGANVLTF	TGTGCCAGCAGACTCAGGGGGGGTACTGGGGCCAACGTCCTGACTTTC
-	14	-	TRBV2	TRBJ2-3	CASSDLMRTDTQYF	TGTGCCAGCAGTGATCTTATGCGCACAGATACGCAGTATTTT
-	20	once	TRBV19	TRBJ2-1	CASSRLGAVAKYSVGNEQFF	TGTGCCAGTAGCCGCCTCGGGGCGGTAGCGAAATACAGCGTAGGTAATGAGCAGTTCTTC
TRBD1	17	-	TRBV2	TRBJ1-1	CASSGPGQGTMNTEAFF	TGTGCCAGCAGTGGGCCGGGACAGGGGACCATGAACACTGAAGCTTTCTTT
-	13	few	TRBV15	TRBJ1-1	CATGGKLNTEAFF	TGTGCCACCGGGGGAAAGCTGAACACTGAAGCTTTCTTT
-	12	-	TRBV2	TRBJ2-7	CASSSDSSEQYF	TGTGCCAGCAGTAGCGACAGTTCCGAGCAGTACTTC
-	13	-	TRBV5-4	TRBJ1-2	CASSSDSLYGYTF	TGTGCCAGCAGCTCAGACAGCCTCTATGGCTACACCTTC
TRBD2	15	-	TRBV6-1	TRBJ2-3	CASSVDGGSTDTQYF	TGTGCCAGCAGTGTTGACGGGGGGAGCACAGATACGCAGTATTTT
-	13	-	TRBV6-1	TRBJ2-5	CASSEAVQETQYF	TGTGCCAGCAGTGAAGCCGTTCAAGAGACCCAGTACTTC
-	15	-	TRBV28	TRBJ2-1	CASSSGGASYNEQFF	TGTGCCAGCAGTTCGGGCGGGGCTTCCTACAATGAGCAGTTCTTC
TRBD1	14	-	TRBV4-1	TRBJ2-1	CASSQDRGRGEQFF	TGCGCCAGCAGCCAAGACAGGGGGCGAGGTGAGCAGTTCTTC
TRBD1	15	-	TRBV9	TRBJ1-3	CASSARDSSGNTIYF	TGTGCCAGCAGCGCCCGGGACAGCTCTGGAAACACCATATATTTT
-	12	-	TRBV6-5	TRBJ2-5	CASSPEQETQYF	TGTGCCAGCAGCCCCGAGCAAGAGACCCAGTACTTC
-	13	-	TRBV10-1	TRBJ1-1	CASGDNLRAEAFF	TGCGCCAGCGGAGATAACCTGCGGGCTGAAGCTTTCTTT
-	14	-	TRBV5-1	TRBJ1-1	CASSLAGMNTEAFF	TGCGCCAGCAGCTTGGCAGGGATGAACACTGAAGCTTTCTTT
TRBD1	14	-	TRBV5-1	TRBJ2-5	CASSLGQGQETQYF	TGCGCCAGCAGCTTGGGACAGGGCCAGGAGACCCAGTACTTC
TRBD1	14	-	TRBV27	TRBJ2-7	CASSPLAGGYEQYF	TGTGCCAGCAGTCCCCTAGCAGGGGGATACGAGCAGTACTTC
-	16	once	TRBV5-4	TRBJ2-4	CASSSPRGEVPNIQYF	TGTGCCAGCAGCTCCCCCCGAGGGGAAGTCCCCAACATTCAGTACTTC
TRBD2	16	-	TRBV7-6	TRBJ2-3	CASSLGEAGVGDTQYF	TGTGCCAGCAGCCTCGGGGAAGCGGGAGTTGGAGATACGCAGTATTTT
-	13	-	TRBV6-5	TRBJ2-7	CASSSPPGGEQYF	TGTGCCAGCAGTTCCCCGCCCGGAGGGGAGCAGTACTTC
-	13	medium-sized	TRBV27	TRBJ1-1	CASSPHTSSEAFF	TGTGCCAGCAGTCCTCATACGTCCAGCGAAGCTTTCTTT
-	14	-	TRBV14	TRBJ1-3	CASSQDRAGNTIYF	TGTGCCAGCAGCCAAGACAGGGCAGGAAACACCATATATTTT
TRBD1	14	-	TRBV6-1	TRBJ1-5	CASLTGGRNQPQHF	TGTGCCAGCCTGACAGGGGGCCGCAATCAGCCCCAGCATTTT
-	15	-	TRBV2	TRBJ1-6	CASSAGGVYNSPLHF	TGTGCCAGCAGTGCCGGGGGGGTCTATAATTCACCCCTCCACTTT
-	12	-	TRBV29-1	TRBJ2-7	CSVDSASHEQYF	TGCAGCGTTGACTCGGCCAGCCACGAGCAGTACTTC
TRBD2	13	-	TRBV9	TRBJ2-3	CASGLDPTDTQYF	TGTGCCAGCGGACTAGACCCTACGGATACGCAGTATTTT
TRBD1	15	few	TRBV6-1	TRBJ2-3	CASTEGAGGADTQYF	TGTGCCAGCACCGAAGGGGCAGGGGGCGCAGATACGCAGTATTTT
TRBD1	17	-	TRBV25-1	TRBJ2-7	CASSRIDTGESSYEQYF	TGTGCCAGCAGTAGGATCGATACAGGGGAGAGCTCCTACGAGCAGTACTTC
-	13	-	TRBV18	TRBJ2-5	CASSKDVQETQYF	TGTGCCAGCTCAAAGGACGTACAAGAGACCCAGTACTTC
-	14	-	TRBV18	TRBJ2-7	CASSPGGRTYEQYF	TGTGCCAGCTCACCGGGCGGACGGACCTACGAGCAGTACTTC
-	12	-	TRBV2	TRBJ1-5	CASTDGGQPQHF	TGTGCCAGCACCGATGGCGGGCAGCCCCAGCATTTT
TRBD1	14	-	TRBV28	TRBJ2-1	CASSRQQGAQGKFF	TGTGCCAGCAGTCGACAACAGGGGGCGCAAGGAAAGTTCTTC
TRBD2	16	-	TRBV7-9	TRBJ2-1	CASSLARAGGYNEQFF	TGTGCCAGCAGCTTAGCGCGAGCGGGAGGCTACAATGAGCAGTTCTTC
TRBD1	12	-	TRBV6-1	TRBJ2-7	CASRGTGGAKYF	TGTGCCAGCAGGGGGACAGGGGGCGCAAAGTACTTC
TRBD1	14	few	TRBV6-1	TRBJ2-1	CASSRTGANNEQFF	TGTGCCAGCTCCAGGACAGGGGCGAACAATGAGCAGTTCTTC
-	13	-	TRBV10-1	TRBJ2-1	CASTPGPANEQFF	TGCGCCAGCACCCCGGGACCCGCAAATGAGCAGTTCTTC
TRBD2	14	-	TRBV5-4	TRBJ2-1	CASSLVGTSGNQFF	TGTGCCAGCAGCTTGGTCGGGACTAGCGGGAACCAGTTCTTC
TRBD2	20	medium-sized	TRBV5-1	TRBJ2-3	CASSFFPTTSGDNVGDTQYF	TGCGCCAGCAGCTTCTTCCCGACGACTAGCGGGGATAACGTTGGAGATACGCAGTATTTT
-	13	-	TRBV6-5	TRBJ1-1	CASSVIGGTEAFF	TGTGCCAGCAGCGTGATAGGGGGCACTGAAGCTTTCTTT
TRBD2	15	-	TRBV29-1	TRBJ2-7	CSVQTSGVRGYEQYF	TGCAGCGTTCAGACTAGCGGGGTCCGGGGATACGAGCAGTACTTC
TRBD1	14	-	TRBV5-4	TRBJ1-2	CASSLIGTGEGYTF	TGTGCCAGCAGCTTGATCGGGACAGGGGAGGGCTACACCTTC
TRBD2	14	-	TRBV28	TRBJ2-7	CASSFSGASYEQYF	TGTGCCAGCAGTTTTAGCGGGGCCTCCTACGAGCAGTACTTC